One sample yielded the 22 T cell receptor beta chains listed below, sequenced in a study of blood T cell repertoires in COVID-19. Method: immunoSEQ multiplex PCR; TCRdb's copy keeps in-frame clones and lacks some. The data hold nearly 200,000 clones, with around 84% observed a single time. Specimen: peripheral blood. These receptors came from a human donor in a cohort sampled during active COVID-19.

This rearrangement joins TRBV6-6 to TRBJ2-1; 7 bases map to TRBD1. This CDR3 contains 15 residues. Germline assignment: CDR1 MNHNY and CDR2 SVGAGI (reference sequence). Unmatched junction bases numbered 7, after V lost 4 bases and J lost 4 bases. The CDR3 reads CASSSPGQPYNEQFF. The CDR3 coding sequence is TGTGCCAGCAGTTCGCCGGGACAGCCATACAATGAGCAGTTCTTC.

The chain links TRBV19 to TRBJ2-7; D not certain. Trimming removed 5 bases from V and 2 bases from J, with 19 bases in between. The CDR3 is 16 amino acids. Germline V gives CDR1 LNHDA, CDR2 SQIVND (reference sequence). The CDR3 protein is CASSAPLMCLTYEQYV. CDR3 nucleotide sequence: TGTGCCAGTAGTGCCCCGTTGATGTGCCTAACCTACGAGCAGTACGTC.

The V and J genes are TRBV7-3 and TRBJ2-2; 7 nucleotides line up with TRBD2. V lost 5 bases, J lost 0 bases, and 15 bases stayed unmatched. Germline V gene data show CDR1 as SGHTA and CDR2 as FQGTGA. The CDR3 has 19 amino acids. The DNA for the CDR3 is TGTGCCAGCAGCGTCAGACCCGTAACGGGGGGTGCGAACACCGGGGAGCTGTTTTTT. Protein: CASSVRPVTGGANTGELFF. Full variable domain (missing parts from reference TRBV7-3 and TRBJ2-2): GAGVSQTPSNKVTEKGKYVELRCDPISGHTALYWYRQSLGQGPEFLIYFQGTGAADDSGLPNDRFFAVRPEGSVSTLKIQRTERGDSAVYLCASSVRPVTGGANTGELFFGEGSRLTVL.

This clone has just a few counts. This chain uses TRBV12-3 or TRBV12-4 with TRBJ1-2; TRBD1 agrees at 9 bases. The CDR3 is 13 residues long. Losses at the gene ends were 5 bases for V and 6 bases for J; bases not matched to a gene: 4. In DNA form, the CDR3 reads TGTGCCAGCAGTCCACAGGGGGCTAATGGCTACACCTTC. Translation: CASSPQGANGYTF.

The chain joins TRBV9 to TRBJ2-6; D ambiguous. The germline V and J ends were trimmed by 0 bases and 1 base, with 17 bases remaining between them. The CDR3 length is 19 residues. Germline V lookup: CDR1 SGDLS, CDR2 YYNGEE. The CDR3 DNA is TGTGCCAGCAGCGTAGCTGGAACGAGGTTGGTATCTGGGGCCAACGTCCTGACTTTC. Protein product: CASSVAGTRLVSGANVLTF.

As DNA, the CDR3 is TGTGCCAGCAGTTTGACCGGAGGCGGTCGGCGGGCCCAAGAGACCCAGTACTTC. Translated: CASSLTGGGRRAQETQYF. The chain employs TRBV27 and TRBJ2-5; D may be TRBD2 (5 bases). V lost 3 bases, J lost 1 base, and 21 bases lay in between. In germline, CDR1 is MNHEY, CDR2 SMNVEV (reference sequence). This CDR3 region has 18 residues.

The CDR3 sequence: CSASRQGDEQFF. The CDR3 bases are TGCAGTGCTAGTAGGCAGGGTGATGAGCAGTTCTTC. The V and J genes are TRBV20-1 and TRBJ2-1; D might be TRBD1 (5 bases). The ends were cut back, 3 bases at V and 8 bases at J, with 11 bases in the middle. Germline V gene data show CDR1 as DFQATT and CDR2 as SNEGSKA (reference sequence). This CDR3 has 12 amino acids.

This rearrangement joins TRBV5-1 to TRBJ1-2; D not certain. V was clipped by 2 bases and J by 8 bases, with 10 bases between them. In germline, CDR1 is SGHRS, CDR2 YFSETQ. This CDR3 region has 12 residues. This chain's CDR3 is CASSFGQVGYTF. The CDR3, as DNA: TGCGCCAGCAGCTTTGGGCAGGTCGGCTACACCTTC.

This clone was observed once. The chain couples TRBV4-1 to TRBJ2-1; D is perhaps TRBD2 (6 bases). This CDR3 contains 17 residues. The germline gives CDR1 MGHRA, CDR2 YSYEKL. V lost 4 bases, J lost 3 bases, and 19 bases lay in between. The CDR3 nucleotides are TGCGCCAGCAGCCGCGGGAACCCCGGGAGCCTCTACAATGAGCAGTTCTTC. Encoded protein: CASSRGNPGSLYNEQFF.

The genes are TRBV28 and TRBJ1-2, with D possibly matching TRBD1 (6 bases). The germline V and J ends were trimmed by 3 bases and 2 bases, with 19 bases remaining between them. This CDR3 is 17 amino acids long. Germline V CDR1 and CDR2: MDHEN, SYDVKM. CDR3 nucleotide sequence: TGTGCCAGCAGTTTTAACGGGGGGGGCGCGTTCAACTATGGCTACACCTTC. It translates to CASSFNGGGAFNYGYTF.

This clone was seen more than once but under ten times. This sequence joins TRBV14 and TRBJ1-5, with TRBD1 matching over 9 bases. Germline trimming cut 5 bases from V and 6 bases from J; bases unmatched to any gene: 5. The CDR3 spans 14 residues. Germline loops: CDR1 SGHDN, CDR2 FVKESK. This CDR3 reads CASSGGTGSQPQHF. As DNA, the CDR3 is TGTGCCAGCAGCGGCGGGACAGGGAGTCAGCCCCAGCATTTT.

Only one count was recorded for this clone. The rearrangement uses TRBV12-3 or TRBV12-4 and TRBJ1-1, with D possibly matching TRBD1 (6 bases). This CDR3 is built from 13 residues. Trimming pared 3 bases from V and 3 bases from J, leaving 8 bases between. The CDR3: CASSFGQYTEAFF. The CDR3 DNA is TGTGCCAGCAGTTTTGGACAGTACACTGAAGCTTTCTTT.

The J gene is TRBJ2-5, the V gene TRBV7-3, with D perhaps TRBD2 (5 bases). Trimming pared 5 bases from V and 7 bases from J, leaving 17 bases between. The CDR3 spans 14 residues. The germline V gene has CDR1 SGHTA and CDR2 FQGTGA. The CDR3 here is CASSPGDDPTTQYF. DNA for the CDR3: TGTGCCAGCAGCCCCGGGGATGATCCTACGACCCAGTACTTC.

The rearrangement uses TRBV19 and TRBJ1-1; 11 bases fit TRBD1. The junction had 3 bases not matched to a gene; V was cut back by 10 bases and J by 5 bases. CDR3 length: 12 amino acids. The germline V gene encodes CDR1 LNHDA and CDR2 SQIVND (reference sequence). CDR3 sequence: CATDRGPTEAFF. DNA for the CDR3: TGTGCCACGGACAGGGGGCCGACTGAAGCTTTCTTT.

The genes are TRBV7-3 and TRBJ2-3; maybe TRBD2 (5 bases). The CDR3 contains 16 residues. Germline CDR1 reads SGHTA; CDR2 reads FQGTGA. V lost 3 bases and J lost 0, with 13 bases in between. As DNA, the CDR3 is TGTGCCAGCAGCTTTCCGGAGGTCGACAGCACAGATACGCAGTATTTT. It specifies CASSFPEVDSTDTQYF. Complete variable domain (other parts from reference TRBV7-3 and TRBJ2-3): GAGVSQTPSNKVTEKGKYVELRCDPISGHTALYWYRQSLGQGPEFLIYFQGTGAADDSGLPNDRFFAVRPEGSVSTLKIQRTERGDSAVYLCASSFPEVDSTDTQYFGPGTRLTVL.

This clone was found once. CDR3 region: CASVTSGSSYNEQFF. The CDR3 nucleotides are TGTGCCAGCGTAACTAGCGGCAGCTCCTACAATGAGCAGTTCTTC. The chain links TRBV5-6 to TRBJ2-1; TRBD2 agrees at 8 bases. This CDR3 contains 15 residues. Germline V gene data show CDR1 as SGHDT and CDR2 as YYEEEE. The ends lost 7 bases at V and 0 bases at J; junction bases unmatched: 6.

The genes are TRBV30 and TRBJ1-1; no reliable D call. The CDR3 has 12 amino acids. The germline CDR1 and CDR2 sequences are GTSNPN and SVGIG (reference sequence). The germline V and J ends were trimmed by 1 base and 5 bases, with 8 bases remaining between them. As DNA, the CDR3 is TGTGCCTGGAGTGGCGGGATGACTGAAGCTTTCTTT. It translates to CAWSGGMTEAFF.

CDR3 region: CACKTGTGVPTNYGYTF. The CDR3 DNA reads TGTGCCTGCAAAACCGGGACAGGGGTACCAACTAACTATGGCTACACCTTC. The chain is built from TRBV30 and TRBJ1-2; 10 bases are shared with TRBD1. This CDR3 has 17 amino acids. Germline trimming cut 6 bases from V and 0 bases from J; bases unmatched to any gene: 13. Germline V gene lookup returns CDR1 GTSNPN and CDR2 SVGIG (reference sequence).

CDR3 sequence: CASSPLAGGRGADTQYF. The CDR3 coding sequence is TGTGCCAGCAGTCCTCTGGCGGGAGGGCGAGGAGCAGATACGCAGTATTTT. The chain employs TRBV27 and TRBJ2-3; 9 bases agree with TRBD2. Germline assignment: CDR1 MNHEY and CDR2 SMNVEV (reference sequence). CDR3 length equals 17 residues. After removal of 5 bases from V and 4 bases from J, the junction contained 13 bases not matched to a gene.

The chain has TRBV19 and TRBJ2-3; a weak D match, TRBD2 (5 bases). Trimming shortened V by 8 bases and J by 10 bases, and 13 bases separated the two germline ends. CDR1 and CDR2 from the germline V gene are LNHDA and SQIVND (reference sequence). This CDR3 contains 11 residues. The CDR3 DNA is TGTGCCAGTGGTGACGGGAAAGCGCAGTATTTT. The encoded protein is CASGDGKAQYF.

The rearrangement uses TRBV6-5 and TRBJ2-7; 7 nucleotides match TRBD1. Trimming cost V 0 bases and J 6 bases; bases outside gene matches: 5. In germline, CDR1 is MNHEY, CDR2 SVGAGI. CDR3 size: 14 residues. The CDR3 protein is CASSYSTGTSEQYF. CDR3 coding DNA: TGTGCCAGCAGTTACTCGACAGGGACCAGCGAGCAGTACTTC.

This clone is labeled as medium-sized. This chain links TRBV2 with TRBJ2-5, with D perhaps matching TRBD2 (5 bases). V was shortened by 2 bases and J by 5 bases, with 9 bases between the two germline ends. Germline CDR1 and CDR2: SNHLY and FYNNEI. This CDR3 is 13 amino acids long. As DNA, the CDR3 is TGTGCCAGCAGTGAACGCAGAGGGGAGACCCAGTACTTC. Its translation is CASSERRGETQYF. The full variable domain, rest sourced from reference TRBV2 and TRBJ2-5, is EPEVTQTPSHQVTQMGQEVILRCVPISNHLYFYWYRQILGQKVEFLVSFYNNEISEKSEIFDDQFSVERPDGSNFTLKIRSTKLEDSAMYFCASSERRGETQYFGPGTRLLVL.